Listed below are T cell receptor beta chains from one sample, sequenced in a study of shared T cell receptors in the human thymus. The assay was immunoSEQ multiplex PCR, and TCRdb's table has in-frame clones only and misses some. The sample carries hundreds of thousands of clones, approximately 88% recorded once. These same data were also listed under a study on human thymus T cells.

Sequenced material: thymocytes. The origin of the receptors is a boy younger than two with a congenital heart defect. The CDR3 runs from the conserved cysteine through the conserved F or W. D genes are given only for firm matches. Size is stated for part of the rows, as once, few or many counts, or as a class when the clone is expanded.

clone size: -
D gene: TRBD2
V gene: TRBV15
J gene: TRBJ2-5
CDR3 protein: CATGWEREGELETQYF
CDR3 DNA: TGTGCCACGGGCTGGGAGCGGGAGGGGGAGTTGGAGACCCAGTACTTC

clone size: -
D gene: TRBD2
V gene: TRBV7-2
J gene: TRBJ2-1
CDR3 protein: CASSAKGLAGDNEQFF
CDR3 DNA: TGTGCCAGCAGCGCCAAGGGACTAGCGGGAGACAATGAGCAGTTCTTC

clone size: -
D gene: TRBD2
V gene: TRBV10-1
J gene: TRBJ2-7
CDR3 protein: CASSETSGSSYEQYF
CDR3 DNA: TGCGCCAGCAGTGAGACTAGCGGGAGCTCCTACGAGCAGTACTTC

clone size: -
D gene: -
V gene: TRBV5-1
J gene: TRBJ2-7
CDR3 protein: CASSLAPGSCGEQYF
CDR3 DNA: TGCGCCAGCAGCTTGGCCCCGGGGAGTTGTGGGGAGCAGTACTTC

clone size: -
D gene: -
V gene: TRBV25-1
J gene: TRBJ2-3
CDR3 protein: CASSELAGGTSTDTQYF
CDR3 DNA: TGTGCCAGCAGTGAATTGGCAGGTGGAACTAGCACAGATACGCAGTATTTT

clone size: -
D gene: -
V gene: TRBV12-5
J gene: TRBJ1-2
CDR3 protein: CASGLAHRGYTF
CDR3 DNA: TGTGCTAGTGGTTTGGCCCATCGGGGCTACACCTTC

clone size: -
D gene: TRBD1
V gene: TRBV20-1
J gene: TRBJ1-1
CDR3 protein: CSARTGAAFF
CDR3 DNA: TGCAGTGCTAGGACAGGGGCGGCTTTCTTT

clone size: once
D gene: TRBD2
V gene: TRBV6-1
J gene: TRBJ2-7
CDR3 protein: CASKTSGGYEQYF
CDR3 DNA: TGTGCCAGCAAGACTAGCGGGGGCTACGAGCAGTACTTC

clone size: -
D gene: TRBD2
V gene: TRBV10-3
J gene: TRBJ2-3
CDR3 protein: CAISEGSGRAGTDTQYF
CDR3 DNA: TGTGCCATCAGTGAGGGGAGCGGGAGGGCCGGGACAGATACGCAGTATTTT

clone size: -
D gene: TRBD1
V gene: TRBV12-5
J gene: TRBJ2-3
CDR3 protein: CASGGAEGAVADTQYF
CDR3 DNA: TGTGCTAGTGGGGGGGCTGAGGGGGCAGTCGCAGATACGCAGTATTTT

clone size: -
D gene: -
V gene: TRBV19
J gene: TRBJ1-1
CDR3 protein: CATRSRGGGTEAFF
CDR3 DNA: TGTGCCACCCGATCCCGGGGAGGGGGCACTGAAGCTTTCTTT

clone size: -
D gene: -
V gene: TRBV29-1
J gene: TRBJ1-1
CDR3 protein: CSVDFVRMNTEAFF
CDR3 DNA: TGCAGCGTTGATTTTGTCAGGATGAACACTGAAGCTTTCTTT

clone size: -
D gene: TRBD2
V gene: TRBV25-1
J gene: TRBJ2-1
CDR3 protein: CASRSKGGLAHNEQFF
CDR3 DNA: TGTGCCAGCAGATCCAAAGGGGGACTAGCTCACAATGAGCAGTTCTTC

clone size: -
D gene: -
V gene: TRBV25-1
J gene: TRBJ2-2
CDR3 protein: CASSGGRDTGELFF
CDR3 DNA: TGTGCCAGCAGTGGCGGCAGGGACACCGGGGAGCTGTTTTTT

clone size: -
D gene: TRBD2
V gene: TRBV5-6
J gene: TRBJ2-3
CDR3 protein: CASSLGPPSGLSTDTQYF
CDR3 DNA: TGTGCCAGCAGCTTGGGGCCTCCTAGCGGCCTTAGCACAGATACGCAGTATTTT

clone size: few
D gene: -
V gene: TRBV27
J gene: TRBJ2-2
CDR3 protein: CASSLISGVANTGELFF
CDR3 DNA: TGTGCCAGCAGCTTAATCTCGGGGGTTGCGAACACCGGGGAGCTGTTTTTT

clone size: -
D gene: -
V gene: TRBV7-9
J gene: TRBJ2-3
CDR3 protein: CASSLGQAGPTGTDTQYF
CDR3 DNA: TGTGCCAGCAGCTTAGGGCAGGCGGGCCCGACGGGAACAGATACGCAGTATTTT

clone size: -
D gene: TRBD2
V gene: TRBV30
J gene: TRBJ2-3
CDR3 protein: CAWSAGGAGGPPSSRDTQYF
CDR3 DNA: TGTGCCTGGAGTGCGGGAGGAGCGGGAGGGCCCCCCAGCTCACGCGATACGCAGTATTTT

clone size: -
D gene: -
V gene: TRBV28
J gene: TRBJ2-4
CDR3 protein: CASSMRKKRAKNIQYF
CDR3 DNA: TGTGCCAGCAGTATGCGGAAAAAGAGAGCCAAAAACATTCAGTACTTC

clone size: -
D gene: -
V gene: TRBV27
J gene: TRBJ2-3
CDR3 protein: CASSWTKPPGFTDTQYF
CDR3 DNA: TGTGCCAGCAGTTGGACAAAGCCACCCGGATTCACAGATACGCAGTATTTT

clone size: few
D gene: TRBD2
V gene: TRBV2
J gene: TRBJ2-1
CDR3 protein: CASSGLLAGGRYEQFF
CDR3 DNA: TGTGCCAGCAGTGGGTTACTAGCGGGAGGGCGCTATGAGCAGTTCTTC

clone size: -
D gene: TRBD1
V gene: TRBV29-1
J gene: TRBJ2-7
CDR3 protein: CSVETDRVFSEQYF
CDR3 DNA: TGCAGCGTTGAGACAGACAGGGTGTTTAGCGAGCAGTACTTC

clone size: -
D gene: -
V gene: TRBV7-8
J gene: TRBJ2-7
CDR3 protein: CASSLKGLIYEQYF
CDR3 DNA: TGTGCCAGCAGCTTAAAGGGACTCATCTACGAGCAGTACTTC

clone size: -
D gene: TRBD1
V gene: TRBV5-4
J gene: TRBJ1-2
CDR3 protein: CASSLTGANYGYTF
CDR3 DNA: TGTGCCAGCAGCTTGACAGGGGCTAACTATGGCTACACCTTC

clone size: -
D gene: TRBD1
V gene: TRBV5-1
J gene: TRBJ2-7
CDR3 protein: CASSPTGTGAYEQYF
CDR3 DNA: TGCGCCAGCAGCCCGACCGGGACAGGGGCCTACGAGCAGTACTTC

clone size: -
D gene: TRBD2
V gene: TRBV5-4
J gene: TRBJ2-1
CDR3 protein: CASSPPGLAVRQSNEQFF
CDR3 DNA: TGTGCCAGCAGCCCCCCGGGACTAGCGGTCCGTCAGAGCAATGAGCAGTTCTTC

clone size: few
D gene: TRBD2
V gene: TRBV15
J gene: TRBJ2-3
CDR3 protein: CATSRLSREGGSGRAGTDTQYF
CDR3 DNA: TGTGCCACCAGCAGACTGTCAAGAGAGGGAGGTAGCGGGAGGGCCGGAACAGATACGCAGTATTTT

clone size: -
D gene: TRBD1
V gene: TRBV29-1
J gene: TRBJ2-1
CDR3 protein: CSVGGTGFYNEQFF
CDR3 DNA: TGCAGCGTTGGCGGGACAGGGTTCTACAATGAGCAGTTCTTC

clone size: once
D gene: TRBD2
V gene: TRBV7-9
J gene: TRBJ2-2
CDR3 protein: CASSSLSGSPGELFF
CDR3 DNA: TGTGCCAGCAGCTCCCTCAGCGGGAGTCCCGGGGAGCTGTTTTTT

clone size: -
D gene: TRBD2
V gene: TRBV4-3
J gene: TRBJ2-5
CDR3 protein: CASASGRSETQYF
CDR3 DNA: TGCGCCAGTGCTAGCGGGAGATCAGAGACCCAGTACTTC

clone size: -
D gene: -
V gene: TRBV10-1
J gene: TRBJ2-1
CDR3 protein: CASSESKDSTHEQFF
CDR3 DNA: TGCGCCAGCAGTGAGTCGAAGGATAGCACCCATGAGCAGTTCTTC

clone size: -
D gene: -
V gene: TRBV10-2
J gene: TRBJ1-5
CDR3 protein: CASSVGGQPQHF
CDR3 DNA: TGCGCCAGCAGTGTAGGGGGACAGCCCCAGCATTTT

clone size: -
D gene: TRBD1
V gene: TRBV5-8
J gene: TRBJ2-2
CDR3 protein: CASSLFPGQGLKPGELFF
CDR3 DNA: TGTGCCAGCAGCTTATTCCCGGGACAGGGTTTGAAACCCGGGGAGCTGTTTTTT

clone size: -
D gene: -
V gene: TRBV6-6
J gene: TRBJ1-5
CDR3 protein: CASGIVMGNQPQHF
CDR3 DNA: TGTGCCAGCGGCATTGTTATGGGCAATCAGCCCCAGCATTTT

clone size: once
D gene: -
V gene: TRBV5-6
J gene: TRBJ1-4
CDR3 protein: CASSLWGATNEKLFF
CDR3 DNA: TGTGCCAGCAGCTTGTGGGGGGCAACTAATGAAAAACTGTTTTTT

clone size: -
D gene: TRBD2
V gene: TRBV4-3
J gene: TRBJ2-3
CDR3 protein: CASSQVSGRAGDTQYF
CDR3 DNA: TGCGCCAGCAGCCAAGTTAGCGGGAGGGCGGGGGATACGCAGTATTTT